Below are 31 T cell receptor beta chains sequenced from a single sample in a study of cytomegalovirus exposure and HLA in healthy donors. The PCR contained 60 Vbeta and 13 Jbeta primers. Using immunoSEQ multiplex PCR, the repertoire was profiled, and TCRdb retains in-frame clones only, with some absent. The sample includes about 140,000 clones, more than 65% of them seen just once. The sequenced sample was PBMCs. All receptors derive from a woman under 40 in good health and CMV-seronegative.

The chain carries TRBV5-1 and TRBJ2-1; 9 bases fit TRBD2. The CDR3 has 15 amino acids. J gave up 6 bases and V 3 bases, and 7 bases lay outside the gene matches. Germline V CDR1 and CDR2: SGHRS, YFSETQ. Written as DNA, the CDR3 is TGCGCCAGCAGCTCAATAGCGGGAGTGGGCAATGAGCAGTTCTTC. Its translation is CASSSIAGVGNEQFF.

The rearrangement links TRBV5-6 to TRBJ1-2; tentatively, D is TRBD1 (5 bases). The germline V and J ends were trimmed by 0 bases and 6 bases, with 15 bases remaining between them. Germline loops: CDR1 SGHDT, CDR2 YYEEEE. The CDR3 covers 15 residues. CDR3: CASSLEQALLDGYTF. The CDR3 DNA follows: TGTGCCAGCAGCTTGGAACAGGCGCTTCTAGATGGCTACACCTTC.

The chain combines TRBV28 with TRBJ2-3, with no clear D. The CDR3 sequence is 15 residues long. Germline assignment: CDR1 MDHEN and CDR2 SYDVKM. The V end was cut by 5 bases, the J end by 3 bases, with 15 bases between. The CDR3 nucleotides are TGTGCCAGCAGTGTGCAGCGTTTTGTGACAGATACGCAGTATTTT. Protein product: CASSVQRFVTDTQYF.

The CDR3 nucleotides read TGTGCCAGCAGCTTAGGACCCCCAGGGGGCAATGGCTACACCTTC. Translating it yields CASSLGPPGGNGYTF. The chain links TRBV7-2 to TRBJ1-2; TRBD1 agrees at 8 bases. This CDR3 contains 15 residues. V was clipped by 1 base and J by 6 bases; unmatched bases: 7. CDR1 is SGHTA and CDR2 is FQGNSA in the germline V gene.

The chain uses TRBV5-6 and TRBJ1-1; D is undetermined. The germline gives CDR1 SGHDT, CDR2 YYEEEE. The V end lost 0 bases, the J end lost 1 base, and 10 bases lay between the germline ends. The CDR3 runs 15 residues. CDR3 coding DNA: TGTGCCAGCAGCTTGGTCGTAGGGAGGAACACTGAAGCTTTCTTT. Translating gives CASSLVVGRNTEAFF.

V is TRBV7-6 and J is TRBJ2-1; weak D call: TRBD1 (6 bases). This CDR3 contains 16 residues. CDR1 and CDR2 from the germline V gene are SGHVS and FNYEAQ. V dropped 1 base and J dropped 0 bases, with 10 bases sitting between them. CDR3 in DNA: TGTGCCAGCAGCTTAGGTTGGGACATCTCCTACAATGAGCAGTTCTTC. Translated: CASSLGWDISYNEQFF.

The CDR3: CASSSRDRGYTEAFF. The CDR3 nucleotides read TGTGCCAGTAGTAGCCGGGACAGGGGGTACACTGAAGCTTTCTTT. The chain carries TRBV19 and TRBJ1-1; TRBD1 aligns across 11 bases. Trimming removed 4 bases from V and 3 bases from J; junction bases left unmatched: 4. This CDR3 is 15 amino acids long. Germline V lookup: CDR1 LNHDA, CDR2 SQIVND (reference sequence).

The sample holds a few counts of this clone. The gene calls are TRBV28 and TRBJ1-6, with D perhaps TRBD1 (6 bases). CDR3 size: 15 residues. Looked up from germline, CDR1 is MDHEN and CDR2 is SYDVKM. Trimming removed 2 bases at V and 6 bases at J, with 11 bases between. The CDR3, as DNA: TGTGCCAGCAGTTTACCCAGGGGACCTAATTCACCCCTCCACTTT. Its protein is CASSLPRGPNSPLHF. Combining the CDR3 with reference TRBV28 and TRBJ1-6 gives the whole variable domain DVKVTQSSRYLVKRTGEKVFLECVQDMDHENMFWYRQDPGLGLRLIYFSYDVKMKEKGDIPEGYSVSREKKERFSLILESASTNQTSMYLCASSLPRGPNSPLHFGNGTRLTVT.

The rearrangement links TRBV25-1 to TRBJ2-4, with TRBD2 identical over 7 bases. Germline V gene lookup returns CDR1 MGHDK and CDR2 SYGVNS. Unmatched junction bases numbered 4, after V lost 2 bases and J lost 9 bases. The CDR3 sequence is 13 residues long. CDR3: CASSEGTTAIQYF. The CDR3 bases are TGTGCCAGCAGTGAAGGGACTACCGCCATTCAGTACTTC.

The chain couples TRBV28 to TRBJ1-2; D gene unclear. V shed 10 bases and J shed 6 bases, with 18 bases lying between them. CDR1 and CDR2 from the germline V gene are MDHEN and SYDVKM. The CDR3 runs to 13 residues. As DNA, the CDR3 is TGTGCCACCCGCCCGGGGTTTAGCCATGGCTACACCTTC. Its translation is CATRPGFSHGYTF.

This chain connects TRBV5-4 to TRBJ2-2, with TRBD2 matching over 8 bases. The CDR3 is 15 amino acids. Trimming at V came to 3 bases and at J to 6 bases, leaving 7 bases not matched to a gene. CDR1 and CDR2 from the germline V gene are SGHNT and YYREEE (reference sequence). The CDR3, as DNA: TGTGCCAGCAGCTCGGGGGGGGGTATCGCCGGGGAGCTGTTTTTT. It is translated as CASSSGGGIAGELFF.

This clone has only one observation. This chain connects TRBV5-1 to TRBJ2-5; D might be TRBD1 (5 bases). The CDR3 length is 14 residues. Trimming removed 5 bases at V and 1 base at J, with 12 bases between. Germline-derived CDR1 and CDR2 are SGHRS and YFSETQ. The CDR3 nucleotides read TGCGCCAGCAGTCCTACAGGTATCCAAGAGACCCAGTACTTC. This codes for CASSPTGIQETQYF. Based on the CDR3 plus reference TRBV5-1 and TRBJ2-5, the full variable domain is KAGVTQTPRYLIKTRGQQVTLSCSPISGHRSVSWYQQTPGQGLQFLFEYFSETQRNKGNFPGRFSGRQFSNSRSEMNVSTLELGDSALYLCASSPTGIQETQYFGPGTRLLVL.

This clone was detected only once. The rearrangement uses TRBV10-3 and TRBJ2-1; 9 nucleotides align to TRBD2. CDR1 is ENHRY and CDR2 is SYGVKD in the germline V gene. V was pared by 3 bases and J by 1 base, with 4 bases of the junction left unmatched. CDR3 length equals 16 residues. The CDR3 DNA sequence: TGTGCCATCAGTGACTCTAGCGGGAATTCCTACAATGAGCAGTTCTTC. This encodes CAISDSSGNSYNEQFF.

The rearrangement joins TRBV6-1 to TRBJ1-1, with 8 bases that match TRBD1. The CDR3 covers 14 residues. Germline values: CDR1 MNHNS, CDR2 SASEGT. The ends lost 7 bases at V and 4 bases at J; junction bases unmatched: 8. The CDR3 region is CASKRQGSGTEAFF. The DNA for the CDR3 is TGTGCCAGCAAACGACAGGGGTCGGGCACTGAAGCTTTCTTT.

The chain joins TRBV11-2 to TRBJ2-3; the D is unclear. Germline V gene lookup returns CDR1 SGHAT and CDR2 FQNNGV. The V end lost 2 bases, the J end lost 9 bases, and 9 bases lay between the germline ends. The CDR3 runs to 12 residues. CDR3 protein: CASSLQRETQYF. The CDR3 DNA sequence: TGTGCCAGCAGCTTACAGCGAGAGACGCAGTATTTT.

The DNA for the CDR3 is TGTGCCAGCAGCTCCCCCTCCGGACTAGCAAACACCGGGGAGCTGTTTTTT. It translates to CASSSPSGLANTGELFF. The chain links TRBV7-3 to TRBJ2-2; TRBD2 matches 8 bases. Trimming took 4 bases from V and 2 from J; bases not matched to a gene: 9. The V gene's germline CDR1 is SGHTA and CDR2 FQGTGA. This CDR3 spans 17 amino acids.

This clone was seen only once. The J gene is TRBJ2-1, the V gene TRBV28; D perhaps matches TRBD1 (8 bases). Trimming pared 4 bases from V and 5 bases from J, leaving 15 bases between. CDR1 is MDHEN and CDR2 is SYDVKM in the germline V gene. CDR3 length: 15 amino acids. The CDR3, as DNA: TGTGCCAGCAGTTCGGGAGGACAGGGTAACAATGAGCAGTTCTTC. Encoded protein: CASSSGGQGNNEQFF.

In this sample, this clone turned up a few times. The CDR3 sequence: CASSHRSPGGQPQHF. In DNA form, the CDR3 reads TGTGCCAGCAGCCATCGGTCCCCCGGCGGTCAGCCCCAGCATTTT. V is TRBV7-2 and J is TRBJ1-5; D is unresolved. The germline gives CDR1 SGHTA, CDR2 FQGNSA. CDR3 length equals 15 residues. Between the trimmed V and J ends, which lost 5 bases and 6 bases, there was a span of 17 bases.

The chain links TRBV28 to TRBJ1-2, with no clear D. There are 12 residues in the CDR3. From germline, CDR1 is MDHEN and CDR2 SYDVKM. V lost 4 bases and J 5 bases, leaving 8 bases between the germline ends. CDR3 bases: TGTGCCAGCAGTTCAGATTCTTATGGCTACACCTTC. This gives the protein CASSSDSYGYTF.

This chain connects TRBV14 to TRBJ1-2; D gene uncertain. Looked up from germline, CDR1 is SGHDN and CDR2 is FVKESK. The CDR3 has 13 amino acids. Trimming cost V 0 bases and J 4 bases, with 6 bases left between them. DNA for the CDR3: TGTGCCAGCAGCCAAGACGGAGCCTATGGCTACACCTTC. This gives the protein CASSQDGAYGYTF.

This clone was picked up a small number of times. The chain is built from TRBV5-1 and TRBJ2-5; the match to TRBD1 covers 10 bases. V shed 4 bases, J shed 3 bases, and the junction held 3 bases outside the gene matches. This CDR3 region has 14 residues. Looked up from germline, CDR1 is SGHRS and CDR2 is YFSETQ. CDR3 protein: CASSPGTGEETQYF. CDR3 nucleotide sequence: TGCGCCAGCAGCCCCGGGACAGGGGAAGAGACCCAGTACTTC.

This clone was detected only a few times. The chain employs TRBV5-1 and TRBJ2-7; D tentatively fits TRBD1 or TRBD2 (6 bases each). CDR3 length: 12 amino acids. The V gene's germline CDR1 is SGHRS and CDR2 YFSETQ. This chain's CDR3 is CASSLGGSEQYV. The CDR3, as DNA: TGTGCCAGCAGCTTGGGGGGCAGCGAGCAGTACGTC.

The V gene is TRBV28, the J gene TRBJ1-3; TRBD1 is a possible D gene (5 bases). Per germline, CDR1 MDHEN and CDR2 SYDVKM. The CDR3 has 15 residues. Trimming pared 3 bases from V and 5 bases from J, leaving 14 bases between. CDR3 nucleotide sequence: TGTGCCAGCAGTTTCGCCGGGGGACGAAGAAACACCATATATTTT. Encoded protein: CASSFAGGRRNTIYF.

V usage is TRBV6-5 and J usage is TRBJ2-7, with a weak D call TRBD2 (5 bases). Trimming removed 0 bases from V and 3 bases from J, with 12 bases in between. This CDR3 is built from 15 residues. Per germline, CDR1 MNHEY and CDR2 SVGAGI. The CDR3 DNA is TGTGCCAGCAGTTACTCGGCCGAGGGTGGCTACGAGCAGTACTTC. Amino acid sequence: CASSYSAEGGYEQYF.

The J gene is TRBJ1-4, the V gene TRBV2; weak D call: TRBD1 (5 bases). The V end lost 7 bases, the J end lost 4 bases, and 13 bases lay between the germline ends. Germline V CDR1 and CDR2: SNHLY, FYNNEI. CDR3 length: 14 amino acids. The CDR3 DNA reads as TGTGCCAGCACGAGGCGGCAGGGTAATGAAAAACTGTTTTTT. Translated, it gives CASTRRQGNEKLFF.

The V gene is TRBV5-1, the J gene TRBJ2-5; TRBD2 might be the D (6 bases). Matching the DNA end better, TRBJ2-7 makes the J call doubtful. Germline CDR1 and CDR2: SGHRS and YFSETQ. There are 16 residues in the CDR3. CDR3 coding DNA: TGCGCCAGCAGCTTGTTTAGCGCGGGAACCTCCTACGAGCAGTACTTC. Its translation is CASSLFSAGTSYEQYF.

The rearrangement joins TRBV7-2 to TRBJ2-2; 9 bases align to TRBD2. This CDR3 spans 16 amino acids. In germline, CDR1 is SGHTA, CDR2 FQGNSA. The V gene end was trimmed by 4 bases and the J gene end by 5 bases; junction bases not matched to a gene: 8. For the CDR3, the DNA is TGTGCCAGCAGCTCCCAGGTCCTAGCGGGGACCGGGGAGCTGTTTTTT. Translated: CASSSQVLAGTGELFF.

The chain links TRBV29-1 to TRBJ2-3; D ambiguous. The CDR3 is 12 residues long. V was clipped by 5 bases and J by 0 bases, with 6 bases between them. The germline gives CDR1 SQVTM, CDR2 ANQGSEA. In DNA form, the CDR3 reads TGCAGCGTTCACAAGAGCACAGATACGCAGTATTTT. Its protein product is CSVHKSTDTQYF.

V gene TRBV2 combines with J gene TRBJ2-5; a possible D gene is TRBD2 (7 bases). The CDR3 has 15 residues. Between the trimmed V and J ends, which lost 7 bases and 5 bases, there was a span of 20 bases. Germline loops: CDR1 SNHLY, CDR2 FYNNEI. The CDR3 is CASNRDGGPRETQYF. In DNA, the CDR3 is TGTGCCAGCAACCGGGACGGGGGGCCCCGGGAGACCCAGTACTTC.

J is TRBJ1-1 and V is TRBV5-4; a weak D match, TRBD1 (5 bases). Germline V lookup: CDR1 SGHNT, CDR2 YYREEE (reference sequence). V was trimmed by 1 base and J by 3 bases, leaving 13 bases between them. The CDR3 is 15 residues long. The CDR3 region is CASSLSGRGYTEAFF. Here the CDR3 DNA reads TGTGCCAGCAGCTTGAGCGGGAGGGGTTACACTGAAGCTTTCTTT.

The genes are TRBV7-6 and TRBJ2-6; a possible D gene is TRBD2 (5 bases). V was trimmed by 5 bases and J by 13 bases, leaving 9 bases between them. The CDR3 totals 11 residues. Germline V lookup: CDR1 SGHVS, CDR2 FNYEAQ. In DNA form, the CDR3 reads TGTGCCAGCAGCCCGGGGATGGTCCTGACTTTC. Translated, it gives CASSPGMVLTF.